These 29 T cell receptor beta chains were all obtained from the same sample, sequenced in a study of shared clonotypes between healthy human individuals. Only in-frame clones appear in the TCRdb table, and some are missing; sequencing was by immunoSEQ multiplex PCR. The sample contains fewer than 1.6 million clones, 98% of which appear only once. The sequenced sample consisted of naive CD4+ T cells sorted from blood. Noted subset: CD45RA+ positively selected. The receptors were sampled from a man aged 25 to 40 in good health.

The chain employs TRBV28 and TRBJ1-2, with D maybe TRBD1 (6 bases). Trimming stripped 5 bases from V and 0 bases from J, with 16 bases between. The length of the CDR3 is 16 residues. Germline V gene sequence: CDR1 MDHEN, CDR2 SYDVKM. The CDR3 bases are TGTGCCAGCAGTCAAGGGGGGGCGGTTTCTAACTATGGCTACACCTTC. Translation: CASSQGGAVSNYGYTF.

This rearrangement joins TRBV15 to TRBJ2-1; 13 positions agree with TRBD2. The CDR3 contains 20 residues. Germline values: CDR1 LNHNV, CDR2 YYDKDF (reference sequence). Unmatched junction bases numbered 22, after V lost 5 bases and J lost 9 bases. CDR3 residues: CATSVEGTSGTISTWGEQFF. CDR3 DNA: TGTGCCACCAGCGTGGAGGGGACTAGCGGGACCATCTCTACCTGGGGTGAGCAGTTCTTC.

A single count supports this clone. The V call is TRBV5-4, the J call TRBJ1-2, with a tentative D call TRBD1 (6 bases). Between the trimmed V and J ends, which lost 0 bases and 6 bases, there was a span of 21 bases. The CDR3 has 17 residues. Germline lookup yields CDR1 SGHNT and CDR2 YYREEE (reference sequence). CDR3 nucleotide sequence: TGTGCCAGCAGCTTGGGGCCCCGAGGGGGTTCCATCGATGGCTACACCTTC. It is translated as CASSLGPRGGSIDGYTF.

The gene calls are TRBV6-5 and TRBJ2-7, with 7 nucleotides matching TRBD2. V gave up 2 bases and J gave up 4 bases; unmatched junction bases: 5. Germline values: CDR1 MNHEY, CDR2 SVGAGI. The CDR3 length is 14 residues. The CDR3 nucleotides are TGTGCCAGCAGTTACCAGTCGGGGGGATACGAGCAGTACTTC. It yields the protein CASSYQSGGYEQYF.

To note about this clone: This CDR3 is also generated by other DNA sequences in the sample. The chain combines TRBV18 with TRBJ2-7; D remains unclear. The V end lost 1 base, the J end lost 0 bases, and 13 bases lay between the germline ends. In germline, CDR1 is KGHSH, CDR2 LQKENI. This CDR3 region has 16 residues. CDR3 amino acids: CASSPLGGPSSYEQYF. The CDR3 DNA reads TGTGCCAGCTCACCACTTGGCGGTCCCAGCTCCTACGAGCAGTACTTC.

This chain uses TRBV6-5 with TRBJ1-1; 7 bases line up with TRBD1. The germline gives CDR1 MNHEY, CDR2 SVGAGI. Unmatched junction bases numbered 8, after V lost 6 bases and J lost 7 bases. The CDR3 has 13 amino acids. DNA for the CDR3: TGTGCCAGCAGCCCGGGACAGCTCCTTGAAGCTTTCTTT. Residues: CASSPGQLLEAFF.

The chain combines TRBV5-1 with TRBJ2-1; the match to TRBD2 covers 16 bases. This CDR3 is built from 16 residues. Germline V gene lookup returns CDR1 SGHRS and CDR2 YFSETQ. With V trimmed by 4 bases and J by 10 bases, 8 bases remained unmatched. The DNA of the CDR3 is TGCGCCAGCAGCCGGGGACTAGCGGGAGGGCCATTGGAGCAGTTCTTC. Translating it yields CASSRGLAGGPLEQFF.

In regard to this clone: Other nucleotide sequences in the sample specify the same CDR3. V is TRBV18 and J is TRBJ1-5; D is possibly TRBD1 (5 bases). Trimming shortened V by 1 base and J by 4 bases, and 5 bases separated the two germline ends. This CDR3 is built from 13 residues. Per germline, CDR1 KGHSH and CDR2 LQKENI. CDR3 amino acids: CASSPQGNQPQHF. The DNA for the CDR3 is TGTGCCAGCTCACCACAGGGGAATCAGCCCCAGCATTTT.

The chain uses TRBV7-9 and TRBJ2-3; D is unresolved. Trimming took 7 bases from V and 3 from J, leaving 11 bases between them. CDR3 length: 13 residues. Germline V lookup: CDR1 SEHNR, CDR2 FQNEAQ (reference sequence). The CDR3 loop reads CASTLNPTDTQYF. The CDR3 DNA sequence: TGTGCCAGCACCCTGAATCCAACAGATACGCAGTATTTT.

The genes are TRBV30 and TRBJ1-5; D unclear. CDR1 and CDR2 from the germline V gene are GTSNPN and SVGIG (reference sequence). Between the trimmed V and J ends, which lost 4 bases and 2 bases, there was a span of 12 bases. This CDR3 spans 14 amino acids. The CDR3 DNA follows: TGTGCCTGGATGATCGCTGGGGGCAATCAGCCCCAGCATTTT. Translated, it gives CAWMIAGGNQPQHF.

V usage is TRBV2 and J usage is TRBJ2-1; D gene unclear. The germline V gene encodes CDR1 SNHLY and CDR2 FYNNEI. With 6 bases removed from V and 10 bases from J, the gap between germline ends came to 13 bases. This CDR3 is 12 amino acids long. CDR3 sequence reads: CASRVGVREQFF. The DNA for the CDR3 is TGTGCCAGCAGGGTTGGTGTACGGGAGCAGTTCTTC.

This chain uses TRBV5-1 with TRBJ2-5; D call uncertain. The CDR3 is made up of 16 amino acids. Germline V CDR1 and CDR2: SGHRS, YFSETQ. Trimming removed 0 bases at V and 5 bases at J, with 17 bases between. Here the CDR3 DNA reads TGCGCCAGCAGCTTGGCCTCGGCTAGGCCTGGGGAGACCCAGTACTTC. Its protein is CASSLASARPGETQYF.

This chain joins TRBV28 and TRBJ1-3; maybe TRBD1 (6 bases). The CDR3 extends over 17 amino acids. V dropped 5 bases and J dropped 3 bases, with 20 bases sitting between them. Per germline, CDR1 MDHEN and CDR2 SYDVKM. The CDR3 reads CASSGLTAGADGNTIYF. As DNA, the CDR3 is TGTGCCAGCAGTGGATTGACGGCGGGGGCCGATGGAAACACCATATATTTT.

The CDR3 loop reads CASNLQSTDTQYF. DNA of the CDR3: TGCGCCAGCAACCTGCAGAGCACAGATACGCAGTATTTT. The genes are TRBV5-1 and TRBJ2-3, with D unresolved. With 6 bases removed from V and 0 bases from J, the gap between germline ends came to 8 bases. The length of the CDR3 is 13 residues. Germline V gene sequence: CDR1 SGHRS, CDR2 YFSETQ.

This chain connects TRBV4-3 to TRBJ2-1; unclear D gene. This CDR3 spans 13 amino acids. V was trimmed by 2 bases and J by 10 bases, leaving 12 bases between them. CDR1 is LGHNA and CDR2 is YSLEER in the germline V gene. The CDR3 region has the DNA TGCGCCAGCAGCCAAATTAGGCTTGGGGAGCAGTTCTTC. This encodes CASSQIRLGEQFF.

CDR3 amino acids: CASSRDVGNTIYF. CDR3 bases: TGTGCCAGCAGCCGGGACGTAGGAAACACCATATATTTT. The chain combines TRBV7-9 with TRBJ1-3, with a tentative D call TRBD1 (5 bases). Germline V lookup: CDR1 SEHNR, CDR2 FQNEAQ (reference sequence). Trimming cost V 5 bases and J 4 bases, with 9 bases left between them. CDR3 length: 13 amino acids.

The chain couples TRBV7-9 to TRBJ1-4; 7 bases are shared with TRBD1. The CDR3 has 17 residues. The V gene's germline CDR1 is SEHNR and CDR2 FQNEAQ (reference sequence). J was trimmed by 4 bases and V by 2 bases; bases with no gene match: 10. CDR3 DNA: TGTGCCAGCAGCTTACCGGGTGGACAGGAAGATAATGAAAAACTGTTTTTT. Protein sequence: CASSLPGGQEDNEKLFF.

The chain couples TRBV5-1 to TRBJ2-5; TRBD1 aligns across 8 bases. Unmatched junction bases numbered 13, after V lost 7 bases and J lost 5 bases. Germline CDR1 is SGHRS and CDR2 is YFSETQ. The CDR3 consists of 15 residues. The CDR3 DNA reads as TGCGCCAGCTCCGACCGGAGACAGGGGTTGGAGACCCAGTACTTC. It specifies CASSDRRQGLETQYF.

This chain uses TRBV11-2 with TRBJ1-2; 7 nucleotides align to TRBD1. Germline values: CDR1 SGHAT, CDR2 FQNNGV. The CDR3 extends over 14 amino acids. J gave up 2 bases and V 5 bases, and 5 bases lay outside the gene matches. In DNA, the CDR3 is TGTGCCAGCAGCAGACTGGGACAGAACTATGGCTACACCTTC. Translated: CASSRLGQNYGYTF.

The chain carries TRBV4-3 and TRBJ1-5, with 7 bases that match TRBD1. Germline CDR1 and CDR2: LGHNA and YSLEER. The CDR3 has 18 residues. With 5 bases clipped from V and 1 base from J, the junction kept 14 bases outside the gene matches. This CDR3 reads CASSATIGRQGSNQPQHF. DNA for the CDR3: TGCGCCAGCAGCGCTACGATAGGGAGACAGGGAAGCAATCAGCCCCAGCATTTT.

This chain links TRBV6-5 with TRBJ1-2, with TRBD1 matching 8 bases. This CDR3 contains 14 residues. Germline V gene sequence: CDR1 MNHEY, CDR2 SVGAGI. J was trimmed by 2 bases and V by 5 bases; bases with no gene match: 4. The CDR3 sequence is CASSRSGGNYGYTF. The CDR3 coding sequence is TGTGCCAGCAGTCGGTCAGGGGGCAACTATGGCTACACCTTC.

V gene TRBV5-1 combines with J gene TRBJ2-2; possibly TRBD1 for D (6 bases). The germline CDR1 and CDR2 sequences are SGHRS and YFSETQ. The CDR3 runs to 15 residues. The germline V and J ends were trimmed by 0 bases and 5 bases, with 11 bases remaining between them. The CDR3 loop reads CASSLDSGDTGELFF. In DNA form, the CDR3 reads TGCGCCAGCAGCTTGGATTCAGGGGATACCGGGGAGCTGTTTTTT.

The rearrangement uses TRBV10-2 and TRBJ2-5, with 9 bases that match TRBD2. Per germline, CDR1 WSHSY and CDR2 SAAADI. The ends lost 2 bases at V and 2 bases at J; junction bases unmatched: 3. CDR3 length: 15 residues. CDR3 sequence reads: CASSEPSGTQETQYF. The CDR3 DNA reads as TGCGCCAGCAGTGAGCCTAGCGGGACTCAAGAGACCCAGTACTTC.

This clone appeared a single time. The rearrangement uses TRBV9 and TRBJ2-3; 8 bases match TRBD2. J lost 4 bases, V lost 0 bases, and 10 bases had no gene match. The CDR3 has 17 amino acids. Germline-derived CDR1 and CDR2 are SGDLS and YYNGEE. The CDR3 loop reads CASSVVPLAGISDTQYF. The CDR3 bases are TGTGCCAGCAGCGTAGTCCCTTTAGCGGGAATATCAGATACGCAGTATTTT.

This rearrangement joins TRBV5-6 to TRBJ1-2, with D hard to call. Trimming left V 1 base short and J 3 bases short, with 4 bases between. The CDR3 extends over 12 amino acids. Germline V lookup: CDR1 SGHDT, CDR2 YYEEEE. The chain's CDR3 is CASSLWDYGYTF. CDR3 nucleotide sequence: TGTGCCAGCAGCTTGTGGGACTATGGCTACACCTTC.

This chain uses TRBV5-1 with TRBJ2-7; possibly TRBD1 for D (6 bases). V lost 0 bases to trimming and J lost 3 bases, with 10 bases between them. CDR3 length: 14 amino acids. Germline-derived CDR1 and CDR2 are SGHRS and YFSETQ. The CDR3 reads CASSLGQESYEQYF. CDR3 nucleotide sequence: TGCGCCAGCAGCTTGGGACAGGAGAGCTACGAGCAGTACTTC.

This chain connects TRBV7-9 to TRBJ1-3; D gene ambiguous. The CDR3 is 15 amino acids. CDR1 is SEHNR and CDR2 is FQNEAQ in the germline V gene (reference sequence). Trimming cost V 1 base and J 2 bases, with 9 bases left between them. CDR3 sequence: CASSLGAGAGNTIYF. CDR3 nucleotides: TGTGCCAGCAGCTTAGGGGCAGGAGCTGGAAACACCATATATTTT.

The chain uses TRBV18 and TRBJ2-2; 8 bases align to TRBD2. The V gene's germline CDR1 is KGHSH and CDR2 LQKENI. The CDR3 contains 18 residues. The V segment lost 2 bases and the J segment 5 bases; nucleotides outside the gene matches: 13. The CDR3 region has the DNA TGTGCCAGCTCACCAAAACTACCCGGGACTAGGTGGACCGGGGAGCTGTTTTTT. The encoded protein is CASSPKLPGTRWTGELFF. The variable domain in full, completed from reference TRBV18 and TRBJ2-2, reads NAGVMQNPRHLVRRRGQEARLRCSPMKGHSHVYWYRQLPEEGLKFMVYLQKENIIDESGMPKERFSAEFPKEGPSILRIQQVVRGDSAAYFCASSPKLPGTRWTGELFFGEGSRLTVL.

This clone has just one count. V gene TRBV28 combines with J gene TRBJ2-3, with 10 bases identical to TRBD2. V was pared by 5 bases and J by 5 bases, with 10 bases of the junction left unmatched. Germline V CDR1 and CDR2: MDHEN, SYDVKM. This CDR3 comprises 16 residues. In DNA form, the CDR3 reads TGTGCCAGCAGTGGGGCCGGGACTAGCGCGGGAGATACGCAGTATTTT. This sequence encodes CASSGAGTSAGDTQYF.